The text below deals with one T cell receptor beta chain. The target antigen is unknown. Reverse transcription of all isolated RNA meant that expressed TCRB transcripts were sequenced. Data came from immunoSEQ multiplex PCR; TCRdb stores just in-frame clones and leaves some out. Of roughly 150,000 clones in the sample, under 13% were seen once. This sample was included in a study of beta chain features in type 1 diabetes. A single heparinised draw of roughly 120 mL on average was taken per donor. The germline gives CDR1 SGHTA, CDR2 FQGNSA. V lost 5 bases, J lost 1 base, and 14 bases lay in between. The CDR3 has 15 residues. General study findings and limits: Within each of all four CD4+ subsets, Type 1 diabetes patients had TCRB CDR3s that were moderately but significantly shorter.

The rearrangement joins TRBV7-2 to TRBJ2-5, with D perhaps TRBD1 (6 bases). Sequencing used central memory CD4+ T cells from blood. The clonotype was recovered from a man aged 30 to 39 with type 1 diabetes. The CDR3 is CASSPRTGPQETQYF. CDR3 sequence (DNA): TGTGCCAGCAGCCCCCGAACAGGGCCCCAAGAGACCCAGTACTTC.